This entry describes one TCR beta chain. This clone was counted ten times or more. Its recognized antigen is unknown. Base-call qualities are not available, and no considerably larger clone is one nucleotide away. This sample is part of a study of blood T cell repertoires in COVID-19 (dated by TCRdb to between 2020 and 2021). For context, the study as a whole: Collaborator samples came from the United States, Italy and Spain and covered acute and convalescent phases of COVID-19. The material from the prospective study consisted of cDNA or gDNA derived from T cells, B-cell-depleted T cells, or PBMCs. Subjects who had been exposed to COVID-19, were actively infected with it, or had recovered from it provided the deeply sampled blood TCRbeta repertoires that made up the dataset. The repertoires were released in a freely available public database meant as a resource for research on the immune response to SARS-CoV-2. Samples were obtained from the ongoing ImmuneRACE study (first 160 participants) and from about 1,300 subjects provided by 6 global collaborators. The sample metadata nearly always contained a de-identified subject ID, COVID-19 status, age in years and sex. HLA class I and class II types, where available, came from metadata supplied by the sample provider rather than from assay-based typing. What the study reported, not specific to this receptor: The quantity of clinical and demographic metadata differed by source and by participant and was supplied without curation.

Relative to germline, V is 6 bases shorter and J is 10 bases shorter, with 16 bases between their ends. Looking up the germline V gene yields CDR1 MNHEY and CDR2 SVGAGI. Reading from cysteine to phenylalanine, the CDR3 counts 14 amino acids. Only the CDR3 region is kept as DNA, spanning 42 bases read in frame from base 1. TCRbeta CDR3 regions were amplified from genomic DNA by means of the immunoSEQ Assay, a bias-controlled multiplex PCR. As for the original processing: The number of nucleated cells in each sample was estimated from the amplification of reference gene primers within the assay. To quantify the absolute abundance of each unique TCRbeta CDR3 rearrangement, sequence reads were collapsed and filtered. For each sample, productive Simpson clonality was calculated by taking the square root of Simpson's diversity index across productive rearrangements. TCRdb limited this immuneACCESS table to in-frame rearrangements with V and J called. A share of clones is missing; checked studies link under half to unresolved V genes, and the rest is unexplained. D and trimming were read from the DNA, whereas the V and J calls and clone size are those reported in that table. Across this sample there are 210,000 or so clones, with 65% to 85% seen only once. Jointly, the top ten make up 7.4% of the sample.

Participants in the prospective study were aged about 18 to 95 years, lived in some 24 United States geographic areas, and enrolled through a virtual design. To assign participants to cohorts, the prospective study relied on clinical history that participants themselves reported in a screening survey and a study questionnaire. Mobile phlebotomists in the prospective study collected whole blood, serum and a nasopharyngeal or oropharyngeal swab from every participant. Over an approximately two-month period, participants in the prospective study had the option of providing additional blood draws and questionnaires. Before DNA extraction, prospective study blood samples were shipped either frozen or at room temperature.

This receptor was taken from a woman in her forties with acute COVID-19. This sequence uses TRBV6-5 and TRBJ1-6; perhaps TRBD1 is the D gene, with 5 bases matching. Input material: PBMCs or T cells enriched from blood (not recorded which). The CDR3 protein sequence reads: CASRQAGRESPLHF. The DNA sequence is as follows: TGTGCCAGCAGACAAGCGGGCAGGGAATCACCCCTCCACTTT.